Presented here are 19 T cell receptor beta chains from one specimen sequenced in a study of blood T cell repertoires in COVID-19. TCRdb's copy holds only in-frame clones and misses some; the assay was immunoSEQ multiplex PCR. The repertoire holds around 75,000 clones, with 90% as singletons. Sequenced input: peripheral blood. All receptors come from a man aged 50-59 years with acute or convalescent COVID-19.

The V call is TRBV5-4, the J call TRBJ1-6; TRBD1 might be the D (5 bases). The V and J ends lost 5 bases and 6 bases respectively, with 12 bases between them. This CDR3 region has 14 residues. Germline loops: CDR1 SGHNT, CDR2 YYREEE (reference sequence). CDR3 DNA: TGTGCCAGCAGGCCTCGACAGCTTAATTCACCCCTCCACTTT. This encodes CASRPRQLNSPLHF.

This chain links TRBV6-5 with TRBJ2-5; D might be TRBD2 (6 bases). The CDR3 totals 15 residues. V lost 6 bases and J 6 bases, leaving 20 bases between the germline ends. CDR1 and CDR2 from the germline V gene are MNHEY and SVGAGI. CDR3 in DNA: TGTGCCAGCAGCTCGGGAGACGGGGGTGGGAAGACCCAGTACTTC. It translates to CASSSGDGGGKTQYF.

V is TRBV6-4 and J is TRBJ2-6; TRBD2 agrees at 7 bases. V trimming: 4 bases; J trimming: 0 bases; junction bases outside the gene matches: 9. CDR3 length equals 18 residues. CDR1 and CDR2 (germline): MRHNA, SNTAGT. This chain's CDR3 is CASSVGSSGPSGANVLTF. The CDR3 DNA sequence: TGTGCCAGCAGTGTAGGCTCTAGCGGACCCTCTGGGGCCAACGTCCTGACTTTC.

The chain links TRBV20-1 to TRBJ1-6; 9 nucleotides align to TRBD1. Trimming took 3 bases from V and 5 from J; bases not matched to a gene: 8. The V gene's germline CDR1 is DFQATT and CDR2 SNEGSKA (reference sequence). The CDR3 runs 16 residues. This CDR3 is CSASKLWDRDNSPLHF. The CDR3 DNA reads TGCAGTGCTAGTAAACTCTGGGACAGGGATAATTCACCCCTCCACTTT.

The chain couples TRBV15 to TRBJ1-1, with D hard to call. V was shortened by 1 base and J by 0 bases, with 9 bases between the two germline ends. In germline, CDR1 is LNHNV, CDR2 YYDKDF (reference sequence). This CDR3 is built from 15 residues. For the CDR3, the DNA is TGTGCCACCAGCAGAGCAAGCACGATGAACACTGAAGCTTTCTTT. Residues: CATSRASTMNTEAFF.

This chain joins TRBV30 and TRBJ1-6; no clear D. Germline CDR1 GTSNPN, CDR2 SVGIG (reference sequence). The CDR3 runs to 15 residues. V was shortened by 3 bases and J by 2 bases, with 11 bases between the two germline ends. This CDR3 is CAWSRERAYNSPLHF. The CDR3 DNA reads as TGTGCCTGGAGCCGGGAGAGAGCCTATAATTCACCCCTCCACTTT.

The rearrangement links TRBV19 to TRBJ2-3; D is unclear. Trimming took 4 bases from V and 5 from J, leaving 7 bases between them. Germline-derived CDR1 and CDR2 are LNHDA and SQIVND (reference sequence). The CDR3 runs to 12 residues. The DNA for the CDR3 is TGTGCCAGTAGTACCCGCGGAGATACGCAGTATTTT. Amino acid sequence: CASSTRGDTQYF.

The chain recombines TRBV7-8 with TRBJ2-7; D is ambiguous. V shed 5 bases and J shed 0 bases, with 5 bases lying between them. CDR3 length: 12 residues. Germline assignment: CDR1 SGHVS and CDR2 FQNEAQ. CDR3 bases: TGTGCCAGCAGCCTGAGCTCCTACGAGCAGTACTTC. This codes for CASSLSSYEQYF.

This clone appeared once. This chain joins TRBV15 and TRBJ1-6, with 8 bases matching TRBD1. Germline V gene data show CDR1 as LNHNV and CDR2 as YYDKDF (reference sequence). CDR3 size: 17 residues. V lost 1 base, J lost 4 bases, and 6 bases stayed unmatched. CDR3 coding DNA: TGTGCCACCAGCAGAGGACAGGGGACCTCTTATAATTCACCCCTCCACTTT. Translation gives CATSRGQGTSYNSPLHF.

V usage is TRBV11-3 and J usage is TRBJ1-4; TRBD1 aligns across 8 bases. This CDR3 contains 14 residues. With 5 bases clipped from V and 7 bases from J, the junction kept 6 bases outside the gene matches. Germline V lookup: CDR1 SGHNT, CDR2 YENEEA. The chain's CDR3 is CASSPGQGTEKLFF. The CDR3 coding sequence is TGTGCCAGCAGCCCCGGACAGGGTACTGAAAAACTGTTTTTT.

The rearrangement joins TRBV3-1 (or the pseudogene TRBV3-2) to TRBJ2-5; tentative D call: TRBD1 (8 bases). The CDR3 consists of 14 residues. V lost 6 bases to trimming and J lost 4 bases, with 15 bases between them. Germline CDR1 reads LGHDT; CDR2 reads YNNKEL (reference sequence). As DNA, the CDR3 is TGTGCCAGCAGTCCGACAGGGGAGGGAGAGACCCAGTACTTC. It is translated as CASSPTGEGETQYF.

This chain links TRBV27 with TRBJ1-5; weak D call: TRBD1 (6 bases). The V gene lost 0 bases and the J gene lost 1 base, with 13 bases spanning the gap. The V gene's germline CDR1 is MNHEY and CDR2 SMNVEV (reference sequence). The CDR3 runs 17 residues. The CDR3 DNA reads TGTGCCAGCAGTTTATCCCCAGGGGCAGGGAGCAATCAGCCCCAGCATTTT. Translated, it gives CASSLSPGAGSNQPQHF.

As regards this clone: Other DNA sequences within the sample encode an identical CDR3. The rearrangement joins TRBV18 to TRBJ2-3, with 11 bases lining up with TRBD2. Germline CDR1 is KGHSH and CDR2 is LQKENI. The CDR3 loop spans 17 amino acids. J gave up 3 bases and V 3 bases, and 8 bases lay outside the gene matches. CDR3 sequence reads: CASSPPGLAGGTDTQYF. Here the CDR3 DNA reads TGTGCCAGCTCACCCCCGGGGCTAGCGGGAGGAACAGATACGCAGTATTTT.

V gene TRBV5-1 combines with J gene TRBJ2-7; 11 bases are a match to TRBD2. The germline V gene encodes CDR1 SGHRS and CDR2 YFSETQ. V dropped 1 base and J dropped 0; count of bases not matched to a gene: 12. The CDR3 is made up of 19 amino acids. CDR3 amino acids: CASSLSALAGGHFSYEQYF. Written as DNA, the CDR3 is TGCGCCAGCAGCTTGTCGGCTCTAGCGGGAGGCCATTTCTCCTACGAGCAGTACTTC.

This clone was observed a single time. V gene TRBV5-4 combines with J gene TRBJ1-3; possible D gene TRBD1, 6 bases. Germline V gene lookup returns CDR1 SGHNT and CDR2 YYREEE (reference sequence). CDR3 length: 15 amino acids. Trimming removed 4 bases at V and 1 base at J, with 12 bases between. The DNA for the CDR3 is TGTGCCAGCAGCACAGGGATTGGATCTGGAAACACCATATATTTT. This encodes CASSTGIGSGNTIYF.

This chain's CDR3 is CASKLRLAGVTDTQYF. Written as DNA, the CDR3 is TGTGCCAGCAAGCTAAGACTAGCGGGAGTCACAGATACGCAGTATTTT. The chain links TRBV6-6 to TRBJ2-3; TRBD2 matches 12 bases. Unmatched junction bases numbered 7, after V lost 7 bases and J lost 2 bases. The CDR3 is 16 residues long. From germline, CDR1 is MNHNY and CDR2 SVGAGI (reference sequence).

This sequence joins TRBV5-1 and TRBJ2-7, with D perhaps matching TRBD2 (5 bases). V was pared by 0 bases and J by 7 bases, with 11 bases between. The CDR3 sequence is 13 residues long. Germline-derived CDR1 and CDR2 are SGHRS and YFSETQ. CDR3 nucleotide sequence: TGCGCCAGCAGCTTGGTTACGGGCGGGGAGCAGTACTTC. This encodes CASSLVTGGEQYF.

J is TRBJ2-3 and V is TRBV9, with no clear D. Germline lookup yields CDR1 SGDLS and CDR2 YYNGEE. The germline V and J ends were trimmed by 1 base and 6 bases, with 12 bases remaining between them. The CDR3 has 14 amino acids. The CDR3 DNA sequence: TGTGCCAGCAGCGTATTGAGTAGCCCCGATACGCAGTATTTT. This sequence encodes CASSVLSSPDTQYF.

The rearrangement uses TRBV10-2 and TRBJ1-1, with D tentatively TRBD1 (5 bases). Germline V gene data show CDR1 as WSHSY and CDR2 as SAAADI. V lost 2 bases to trimming and J lost 7 bases, with 14 bases between them. The CDR3 has 14 amino acids. CDR3 protein: CASSEPREYDEAFF. The CDR3 nucleotides read TGCGCCAGCAGTGAGCCCAGGGAATACGATGAAGCTTTCTTT.